The next 26 T cell receptor beta chains were all read from a single sample in a study of cytomegalovirus exposure and HLA in healthy donors. PCR was performed using 60 Vbeta and 13 Jbeta primers. Clones were read by immunoSEQ multiplex PCR, and TCRdb kept only the in-frame ones, dropping some. The sample table sets out 60,000 to 65,000 clones. The sequenced sample consisted of PBMCs. These receptors originate from a man younger than 40 in good health and CMV-seropositive.

The V call is TRBV23-1, the J call TRBJ1-5; 7 bases align to TRBD1. TRBV23-1 is noted as an ORF with a role that remains uncertain. CDR3 length: 14 residues. Trimming at V came to 8 bases and at J to 0 bases, leaving 4 bases not matched to a gene. The CDR3 reads CASRTGDSNQPQHF. In nucleotides, the CDR3 is TGCGCCAGCCGGACAGGTGATAGCAATCAGCCCCAGCATTTT.

The rearrangement joins TRBV29-1 to TRBJ2-7; no clear D gene. The CDR3 spans 14 residues. The germline V gene has CDR1 SQVTM and CDR2 ANQGSEA. Trimming removed 4 bases at V and 3 bases at J, with 16 bases between. In DNA form, the CDR3 reads TGCAGCGTTGTCGAAATAACAGAGTTCTACGAGCAGTACTTC. It specifies CSVVEITEFYEQYF.

The V call is TRBV6-5, the J call TRBJ2-5; TRBD2 is a possible D gene (6 bases). Germline-derived CDR1 and CDR2 are MNHEY and SVGAGI. This CDR3 region has 16 residues. The V and J ends lost 4 bases and 9 bases respectively, with 24 bases between them. CDR3 loop: CASSSGDHPSLGAQYF. For the CDR3, the DNA is TGTGCCAGCAGTTCGGGGGACCACCCAAGCCTTGGGGCCCAGTACTTC.

V is TRBV30 and J is TRBJ1-1; TRBD1 might be the D (6 bases). Germline lookup yields CDR1 GTSNPN and CDR2 SVGIG (reference sequence). Trimming stripped 3 bases from V and 2 bases from J, with 10 bases between. The CDR3 totals 13 residues. In DNA form, the CDR3 reads TGTGCCTGGAGACCAGGGGTTAACACTGAAGCTTTCTTT. It codes for CAWRPGVNTEAFF.

This sequence joins TRBV5-1 and TRBJ2-7, with D perhaps matching TRBD1 (6 bases). Germline CDR1 and CDR2: SGHRS and YFSETQ. The CDR3 spans 14 residues. The ends were cut back, 3 bases at V and 1 base at J, with 11 bases in the middle. The CDR3 DNA reads as TGCGCCAGCAGCTCCGGACAGAGATCCTACGAGCAGTACTTC. Residues: CASSSGQRSYEQYF. Using reference TRBV5-1 and TRBJ2-7 for the parts outside the CDR3, the full variable domain is KAGVTQTPRYLIKTRGQQVTLSCSPISGHRSVSWYQQTPGQGLQFLFEYFSETQRNKGNFPGRFSGRQFSNSRSEMNVSTLELGDSALYLCASSSGQRSYEQYFGPGTRLTVT.

The V call is TRBV29-1, the J call TRBJ1-2; a weak D match, TRBD1 (6 bases). This CDR3 has 11 amino acids. Germline CDR1 is SQVTM and CDR2 is ANQGSEA. Trimming pared 6 bases from V and 7 bases from J, leaving 12 bases between. CDR3 sequence (DNA): TGCAGCGTACAGGGCCTTGGTGGCTACACCTTC. Its protein is CSVQGLGGYTF.

The gene calls are TRBV6-1 and TRBJ2-7; TRBD1 is a possible D gene (5 bases). The CDR3 is 15 residues long. The germline V gene encodes CDR1 MNHNS and CDR2 SASEGT. V lost 5 bases to trimming and J lost 2 bases, with 16 bases between them. The CDR3 coding sequence is TGTGCCAGCAGTCCCTCCCTACCAGGGACCTACGAGCAGTACTTC. Protein sequence: CASSPSLPGTYEQYF.

The chain couples TRBV5-1 to TRBJ1-4, with D perhaps TRBD1 (5 bases). V lost 7 bases to trimming and J lost 0 bases, with 13 bases between them. Germline loops: CDR1 SGHRS, CDR2 YFSETQ. The CDR3 runs to 15 residues. This chain's CDR3 is CASSRDVATNEKLFF. CDR3 DNA: TGCGCCAGCTCGCGGGACGTTGCAACTAATGAAAAACTGTTTTTT.

The chain has TRBV29-1 and TRBJ1-1; a possible D gene is TRBD1 (5 bases). V lost 4 bases and J lost 4, with 10 bases in between. Per the germline V gene, CDR1 is SQVTM and CDR2 is ANQGSEA. The CDR3 loop spans 12 amino acids. CDR3 coding DNA: TGCAGCGTTGGCACGGGGGGCACTGAAGCTTTCTTT. Translated: CSVGTGGTEAFF.

The V call is TRBV29-1, the J call TRBJ2-6, with D possibly being TRBD1 (6 bases). CDR3 length equals 16 residues. CDR1 is SQVTM, CDR2 ANQGSEA, per germline. V shed 6 bases and J shed 0 bases, with 15 bases lying between them. CDR3 amino acids: CSVRGTSPSGANVLTF. DNA for the CDR3: TGCAGCGTCCGAGGGACATCGCCCTCTGGGGCCAACGTCCTGACTTTC.

The chain couples TRBV15 to TRBJ2-5, with TRBD2 identical over 7 bases. Per the germline V gene, CDR1 is LNHNV and CDR2 is YYDKDF (reference sequence). This CDR3 region has 12 residues. J gave up 5 bases and V 5 bases, and 2 bases lay outside the gene matches. The CDR3 protein is CATSFGRETQYF. The CDR3 DNA sequence: TGTGCCACCAGCTTCGGGAGGGAGACCCAGTACTTC.

The rearrangement uses TRBV25-1 and TRBJ2-3; tentatively, D is TRBD1 (6 bases). In germline, CDR1 is MGHDK, CDR2 SYGVNS. With 2 bases removed from V and 5 bases from J, the gap between germline ends came to 17 bases. The CDR3 contains 16 residues. The CDR3 loop reads CASSEVNRDLGDTQYF. For the CDR3, the DNA is TGTGCCAGCAGTGAAGTAAACAGGGACCTGGGAGATACGCAGTATTTT. Supplemented by reference TRBV25-1 and TRBJ2-3, the full variable domain reads EADIYQTPRYLVIGTGKKITLECSQTMGHDKMYWYQQDPGMELHLIHYSYGVNSTEKGDLSSESTVSRIRTEHFPLTLESARPSHTSQYLCASSEVNRDLGDTQYFGPGTRLTVL.

V is TRBV29-1 and J is TRBJ1-1; 7 nucleotides align to TRBD1. J gave up 4 bases and V 2 bases, and 10 bases lay outside the gene matches. Germline assignment: CDR1 SQVTM and CDR2 ANQGSEA. The CDR3 sequence is 15 residues long. This chain's CDR3 is CSVEPEGAGPTEAFF. In nucleotides, the CDR3 is TGCAGCGTTGAACCGGAGGGGGCGGGCCCCACTGAAGCTTTCTTT.

The V and J genes are TRBV10-3 and TRBJ1-6; 8 nucleotides line up with TRBD1. Looked up from germline, CDR1 is ENHRY and CDR2 is SYGVKD. The trim removed 2 bases at V and 4 bases at J, leaving 22 bases unmatched. The CDR3 extends over 22 amino acids. The CDR3 region has the DNA TGTGCCATCAGTGAGCCTAACTGGCAGGGGGCTAATTTTTGGTTGTATAATTCACCCCTCCACTTT. It encodes CAISEPNWQGANFWLYNSPLHF.

The chain combines TRBV6-1 with TRBJ1-1, with D unresolved. CDR1 and CDR2 (germline): MNHNS, SASEGT. The CDR3 is 11 amino acids. The V and J ends lost 8 bases and 4 bases respectively, with 8 bases between them. The DNA of the CDR3 is TGTGCCAGCGGGCCGTTCACTGAAGCTTTCTTT. Translation: CASGPFTEAFF.

The rearrangement joins TRBV5-4 to TRBJ1-1; no clear D gene. The V gene lost 0 bases and the J gene lost 6 bases, with 12 bases spanning the gap. This CDR3 spans 14 amino acids. The germline V gene encodes CDR1 SGHNT and CDR2 YYREEE (reference sequence). CDR3 in amino acids: CASSLEAGTSEAFF. The CDR3 DNA is TGTGCCAGCAGCTTGGAGGCAGGCACCTCTGAAGCTTTCTTT.

A note on this clone: Other nucleotide sequences from this sample produce the same CDR3. The chain uses TRBV18 and TRBJ1-2; 8 bases are shared with TRBD1. The CDR3 has 13 amino acids. The trim removed 3 bases at V and 5 bases at J, leaving 2 bases unmatched. Germline V gene data show CDR1 as KGHSH and CDR2 as LQKENI. The CDR3 nucleotides are TGTGCCAGCTCACCTGACAGGGGATATGGCTACACCTTC. Encoded protein: CASSPDRGYGYTF.

The chain is built from TRBV2 and TRBJ2-7; the match to TRBD1 covers 9 bases. V shed 2 bases, J shed 7 bases, and the junction held 6 bases outside the gene matches. Per germline, CDR1 SNHLY and CDR2 FYNNEI. The CDR3 totals 14 residues. CDR3 DNA sequence: TGTGCCAGCAGTGAAATACAGGGGGCTGGGGAGCAGTACTTC. Translating gives CASSEIQGAGEQYF.

The chain employs TRBV6-4 and TRBJ1-5; D is perhaps TRBD1 (6 bases). Trimming pared 6 bases from V and 2 bases from J, leaving 20 bases between. Germline values: CDR1 MRHNA, CDR2 SNTAGT. The CDR3 covers 17 residues. The CDR3 spells CASRPQGDGLCNQPQHF. DNA of the CDR3: TGTGCCAGCAGGCCACAGGGAGATGGGCTTTGCAATCAGCCCCAGCATTTT.

The chain links TRBV9 to TRBJ2-2, with D hard to call. The CDR3 is 14 amino acids. CDR1 and CDR2 from the germline V gene are SGDLS and YYNGEE. V was pared by 0 bases and J by 5 bases, with 8 bases between. This CDR3 is CASSVEFRTGELFF. DNA for the CDR3: TGTGCCAGCAGCGTAGAATTCAGGACCGGGGAGCTGTTTTTT. Full variable domain (rest looked up from reference TRBV9 and TRBJ2-2): DSGVTQTPKHLITATGQRVTLRCSPRSGDLSVYWYQQSLDQGLQFLIQYYNGEERAKGNILERFSAQQFPDLHSELNLSSLELGDSALYFCASSVEFRTGELFFGEGSRLTVL.

V usage is TRBV5-4 and J usage is TRBJ2-7; D might be TRBD2 (7 bases). V was trimmed by 3 bases and J by 2 bases, leaving 18 bases between them. The CDR3 runs to 16 residues. The germline V gene has CDR1 SGHNT and CDR2 YYREEE (reference sequence). CDR3 amino acids: CASSWDLGGAAYEQYF. CDR3 sequence (DNA): TGTGCCAGCAGCTGGGACCTTGGGGGGGCAGCCTACGAGCAGTACTTC.

The genes are TRBV18 and TRBJ2-7, with 7 bases identical to TRBD2. With V trimmed by 2 bases and J by 7 bases, 11 bases remained unmatched. CDR1 and CDR2 (germline): KGHSH, LQKENI. This CDR3 comprises 15 residues. The CDR3 loop is CASSPGGTTLGEQYF. CDR3 nucleotide sequence: TGTGCCAGCTCACCAGGAGGGACTACCCTTGGTGAGCAGTACTTC.

The chain uses TRBV4-2 and TRBJ2-2, with 8 bases lining up with TRBD1. V shed 4 bases and J 5 bases; nucleotides not matched to a gene: 6. The germline V gene has CDR1 LGHNA and CDR2 YNFKEQ. The CDR3 has 15 amino acids. CDR3 residues: CASSLGTGGTGELFF. CDR3 coding DNA: TGTGCCAGCAGCCTCGGGACAGGTGGGACCGGGGAGCTGTTTTTT.

The chain recombines TRBV5-1 with TRBJ2-5; tentatively, D is TRBD1 (5 bases). Trimming left V 0 bases short and J 2 bases short, with 11 bases between. Germline values: CDR1 SGHRS, CDR2 YFSETQ. There are 15 residues in the CDR3. This chain's CDR3 is CASSLVGALQETQYF. The CDR3 DNA sequence: TGCGCCAGCAGCTTGGTAGGGGCGCTTCAAGAGACCCAGTACTTC.

This chain connects TRBV5-1 to TRBJ1-1, with D perhaps TRBD1 (6 bases). The CDR3 loop spans 17 amino acids. Germline values: CDR1 SGHRS, CDR2 YFSETQ. V was pared by 0 bases and J by 1 base, with 16 bases between. The CDR3 loop reads CASSLEGQGKGNTEAFF. The CDR3 DNA follows: TGCGCCAGCAGCTTGGAAGGGCAGGGGAAGGGGAACACTGAAGCTTTCTTT.

The genes are TRBV9 and TRBJ2-7, with TRBD2 identical over 10 bases. The V segment lost 0 bases and the J segment 7 bases; nucleotides outside the gene matches: 7. The CDR3 runs 15 residues. The V gene's germline CDR1 is SGDLS and CDR2 YYNGEE. The DNA of the CDR3 is TGTGCCAGCAGCGTAGGTCTAGCGGGAGTAGAAGAGCAGTACTTC. It is translated as CASSVGLAGVEEQYF.